This T cell receptor beta chain was obtained from a study of post-analysis software for immune sequencing data. Study details: Both relapsing-remitting and secondary progressive multiple sclerosis featured among the disease courses, as did progressive-relapsing multiple sclerosis.

Whole-study findings and limits: Strong co-clustering by F measure was seen for same-batch samples. Controls showed significantly higher normalized Chao1 diversity than did multiple sclerosis patients. Among a few TRBV segments more frequent in patients than controls were TRBV5-6, TRBV5-1 and TRBV20-1.

Libraries were made from TCR beta cDNA, and they carried unique molecular identifiers. TCRdb reprocessed the PCR reads with MiXCR, giving one entry per CDR3 protein. The table has about 770,000 distinct CDR3 sequences, more than 45% seen once. This clonotype appeared a few times. No antigen is known for it. V gave up 0 bases and J gave up 0 bases, with 4 bases separating them. CDR1 is SGHRS and CDR2 is YFSETQ in the germline V gene. The CDR3 spans 14 residues. The specimen sequenced was blood. The clonotype comes from a girl aged 5 to 17 with multiple sclerosis. The V call is TRBV5-1, the J call TRBJ2-4, with D uncertain. CDR3 nucleotide sequence: TGCGCCAGCAGCTTGGGGCTAGCCAAAAACATTCAGTACTTC. This translates into CASSLGLAKNIQYF.